These 26 T cell receptor beta chains originate from one sample sequenced in a study of T cell responses to AZD1222 COVID-19 vaccine. Method: immunoSEQ multiplex PCR; TCRdb's copy keeps in-frame clones and lacks some. The sample gives about 94,000 clones, 85% to 90% of which show up once; around 8% is in the top ten. The specimen was peripheral blood, collected on day 0 of AZD1222 vaccination. These receptors all come from an adult in good health.

V gene TRBV29-1 combines with J gene TRBJ2-7, with D possibly matching TRBD2 (6 bases). V gave up 2 bases and J gave up 10 bases, with 24 bases separating them. Germline CDR1 reads SQVTM; CDR2 reads ANQGSEA. The CDR3 is 15 amino acids. The CDR3 DNA sequence: TGCAGCGTTGAAACTACGACTACTGGAGGAGGGGAACAGTACTTC. Protein product: CSVETTTTGGGEQYF.

The rearrangement joins TRBV5-1 to TRBJ1-1; D is unclear. This CDR3 has 14 residues. V lost 0 bases and J lost 2, with 8 bases in between. Per the germline V gene, CDR1 is SGHRS and CDR2 is YFSETQ. In DNA form, the CDR3 reads TGCGCCAGCAGCTTGGTGCAAAGTAACACTGAAGCTTTCTTT. Encoded protein: CASSLVQSNTEAFF.

In DNA form, the CDR3 reads TGCGCCAGCAGCTCAGGGGATAATTCACCCCTCCACTTT. Its protein is CASSSGDNSPLHF. This chain joins TRBV5-1 and TRBJ1-6; D is possibly TRBD1 (6 bases). Germline V gene data show CDR1 as SGHRS and CDR2 as YFSETQ. The germline V and J ends were trimmed by 3 bases and 5 bases, with 6 bases remaining between them. The CDR3 loop spans 13 amino acids.

The J gene is TRBJ1-2, the V gene TRBV18; a weak D match, TRBD1 (6 bases). CDR1 is KGHSH and CDR2 is LQKENI in the germline V gene. V dropped 3 bases and J dropped 1 base, with 15 bases sitting between them. CDR3 length equals 16 residues. In DNA, the CDR3 is TGTGCCAGCTCACCTATTGAGGGGGGCGGTAACTATGGCTACACCTTC. Its protein is CASSPIEGGGNYGYTF.

The chain recombines TRBV11-1 with TRBJ1-2; maybe TRBD1 (6 bases). The CDR3 length is 15 residues. Per the germline V gene, CDR1 is SGHAT and CDR2 is FQDESV (reference sequence). With 3 bases removed from V and 5 bases from J, the gap between germline ends came to 16 bases. CDR3 sequence: CASSFAGDPEYGYTF. DNA for the CDR3: TGTGCCAGCAGCTTCGCAGGGGACCCAGAATATGGCTACACCTTC.

The chain has TRBV6-5 and TRBJ1-2; D is perhaps TRBD1 (5 bases). CDR1 and CDR2 from the germline V gene are MNHEY and SVGAGI. The CDR3 runs 15 residues. V was shortened by 0 bases and J by 5 bases, with 13 bases between the two germline ends. CDR3 loop: CASSYSPRVAYGYTF. CDR3 DNA: TGTGCCAGCAGTTACTCCCCCAGGGTAGCTTATGGCTACACCTTC.

The chain couples TRBV7-2 to TRBJ2-7; D unresolved. Germline V gene data show CDR1 as SGHTA and CDR2 as FQGNSA. This CDR3 spans 13 amino acids. The V end lost 2 bases, the J end lost 1 base, and 6 bases lay between the germline ends. This CDR3 is CASSLRASYEQYF. The DNA for the CDR3 is TGTGCCAGCAGCTTAAGAGCTTCCTACGAGCAGTACTTC.

The V and J genes are TRBV12-3 or TRBV12-4 and TRBJ2-7; no firm D call. The ends were cut back, 5 bases at V and 0 bases at J, with 5 bases in the middle. CDR3 length equals 12 residues. The CDR3 spells CASSRTSYEQYF. The CDR3 DNA sequence: TGTGCCAGCAGTAGGACCTCCTACGAGCAGTACTTC.

The chain has TRBV4-3 and TRBJ2-7; 10 bases line up with TRBD1. Germline V lookup: CDR1 LGHNA, CDR2 YSLEER. There are 15 residues in the CDR3. V shed 2 bases, J shed 5 bases, and the junction held 6 bases outside the gene matches. The chain's CDR3 is CASSQTGQGIHEQYF. The CDR3 region has the DNA TGCGCCAGCAGCCAAACGGGACAGGGGATCCACGAGCAGTACTTC.

The gene calls are TRBV7-8 and TRBJ1-2; weak D call: TRBD1 (6 bases). Germline CDR1 SGHVS, CDR2 FQNEAQ. CDR3 size: 14 residues. V was trimmed by 5 bases and J by 5 bases, leaving 15 bases between them. The CDR3 DNA reads as TGTGCCAGCAGCGGCCCAGGGGCCCCGTATGGCTACACCTTC. Its translation is CASSGPGAPYGYTF.

V and J are TRBV5-6 and TRBJ2-7; unclear D gene. The CDR3 sequence is 13 residues long. Germline loops: CDR1 SGHDT, CDR2 YYEEEE. Trimming pared 4 bases from V and 3 bases from J, leaving 11 bases between. This chain's CDR3 is CASSNLGVYEQYF. The CDR3 DNA follows: TGTGCCAGCAGCAACCTGGGCGTCTACGAGCAGTACTTC.

The rearrangement links TRBV4-3 to TRBJ1-1, with no clear D. Trimming took off 8 bases at V and 5 bases at J, with 21 bases between the two ends. Germline-derived CDR1 and CDR2 are LGHNA and YSLEER. CDR3 size: 15 residues. The DNA for the CDR3 is TGCGCCAGCCGTCAAGCGATACAGCGACCAACTGAAGCTTTCTTT. The encoded protein is CASRQAIQRPTEAFF.

This chain joins TRBV6-4 and TRBJ2-3; D is unclear. Trimming shortened V by 2 bases and J by 2 bases, and 8 bases separated the two germline ends. The CDR3 totals 14 residues. Germline V gene data show CDR1 as MRHNA and CDR2 as SNTAGT. The CDR3 sequence: CASSDGVYTDTQYF. CDR3 DNA sequence: TGTGCCAGCAGTGACGGGGTATACACAGATACGCAGTATTTT.

The chain uses TRBV19 and TRBJ1-2; D gene ambiguous. V lost 4 bases to trimming and J lost 3 bases, with 12 bases between them. The CDR3 runs 14 residues. Germline CDR1 LNHDA, CDR2 SQIVND (reference sequence). The CDR3 loop is CASSNSYRDYGYTF. Here the CDR3 DNA reads TGTGCCAGTAGTAATTCTTACCGTGACTATGGCTACACCTTC.

The chain recombines TRBV18 with TRBJ1-2; 7 positions agree with TRBD1. This CDR3 comprises 15 residues. The junction had 13 bases not matched to a gene; V was cut back by 6 bases and J by 6 bases. Germline loops: CDR1 KGHSH, CDR2 LQKENI. CDR3 coding DNA: TGTGCCAGCTCCCCCTATACGGGACAGAGTGATGGCTACACCTTC. Translation gives CASSPYTGQSDGYTF.

V and J are TRBV5-6 and TRBJ2-5; a possible D gene is TRBD1 (5 bases). V lost 1 base to trimming and J lost 1 base, with 8 bases between them. CDR3 length: 14 residues. The germline gives CDR1 SGHDT, CDR2 YYEEEE. CDR3 bases: TGTGCCAGCAGCTTGCGGACAACCCAAGAGACCCAGTACTTC. Residues: CASSLRTTQETQYF. The complete variable domain, with remaining parts taken from reference TRBV5-6 and TRBJ2-5, reads DAGVTQSPTHLIKTRGQQVTLRCSPKSGHDTVSWYQQALGQGPQFIFQYYEEEERQRGNFPDRFSGHQFPNYSSELNVNALLLGDSALYLCASSLRTTQETQYFGPGTRLLVL.

This chain uses TRBV4-3 with TRBJ1-3; D gene unclear. The V end was cut by 0 bases, the J end by 0 bases, with 6 bases between. Germline V gene data show CDR1 as LGHNA and CDR2 as YSLEER. The CDR3 runs 15 residues. The CDR3 nucleotides read TGCGCCAGCAGCCAAGATCCAAACTCTGGAAACACCATATATTTT. This translates into CASSQDPNSGNTIYF.

This clone was seen only once. The chain couples TRBV7-9 to TRBJ2-7; D call uncertain. Germline lookup yields CDR1 SEHNR and CDR2 FQNEAQ (reference sequence). Deletions cut 5 bases from V and 9 bases from J, with 17 bases between. This CDR3 comprises 13 residues. The DNA of the CDR3 is TGTGCCAGCAGCGAACACCCATCATGGGGGCAGTACTTC. This sequence encodes CASSEHPSWGQYF.

This chain uses TRBV7-6 with TRBJ2-2, with 9 bases that match TRBD2. This CDR3 region has 18 residues. J was trimmed by 5 bases and V by 5 bases; bases with no gene match: 15. Germline lookup yields CDR1 SGHVS and CDR2 FNYEAQ. The DNA of the CDR3 is TGTGCCAGCAGCCCCCGAATTAGCGGGGGCACGGGGACCGGGGAGCTGTTTTTT. It codes for CASSPRISGGTGTGELFF.

The chain recombines TRBV9 with TRBJ2-2, with 7 bases matching TRBD2. The length of the CDR3 is 17 residues. The V and J ends lost 0 bases and 4 bases, in that order; junction bases with no gene match: 9. CDR1 is SGDLS and CDR2 is YYNGEE in the germline V gene. As DNA, the CDR3 is TGTGCCAGCAGCGTAGGGGGGAGGGGCAGAGCCACCGGGGAGCTGTTTTTT. Residues: CASSVGGRGRATGELFF. Using reference TRBV9 and TRBJ2-2 for the parts outside the CDR3, the full variable domain is DSGVTQTPKHLITATGQRVTLRCSPRSGDLSVYWYQQSLDQGLQFLIQYYNGEERAKGNILERFSAQQFPDLHSELNLSSLELGDSALYFCASSVGGRGRATGELFFGEGSRLTVL.

This clone was found once. This sequence joins TRBV7-2 and TRBJ2-5; the D gene could be TRBD1 or TRBD2 (5 bases each). CDR3 length: 13 amino acids. Germline CDR1 reads SGHTA; CDR2 reads FQGNSA. The V end lost 7 bases, the J end lost 3 bases, and 12 bases lay between the germline ends. The CDR3 sequence is CASTFRGEETQYF. The CDR3 DNA is TGTGCCAGCACCTTTCGAGGGGAAGAGACCCAGTACTTC.

V usage is TRBV2 and J usage is TRBJ2-7; D might be TRBD2 (5 bases). The CDR3 has 14 amino acids. CDR1 is SNHLY, CDR2 FYNNEI, per germline. With 10 bases removed from V and 5 bases from J, the gap between germline ends came to 21 bases. CDR3 protein: CATLRARAPDEQYF. CDR3 nucleotides: TGTGCCACCCTCCGGGCGAGGGCCCCCGACGAGCAGTACTTC.

The chain uses TRBV11-2 and TRBJ2-5, with TRBD2 matching 7 bases. The CDR3 covers 16 residues. V lost 6 bases to trimming and J lost 2 bases; unmatched junction nucleotides: 12. In germline, CDR1 is SGHAT, CDR2 FQNNGV. The CDR3 loop is CASRHQPGGGQETQYF. The CDR3 region has the DNA TGTGCCAGCAGACACCAGCCGGGGGGAGGTCAAGAGACCCAGTACTTC. The full variable domain, its missing parts supplied by reference TRBV11-2 and TRBJ2-5, is EAGVAQSPRYKIIEKRQSVAFWCNPISGHATLYWYQQILGQGPKLLIQFQNNGVVDDSQLPKDRFSAERLKGVDSTLKIQPAKLEDSAVYLCASRHQPGGGQETQYFGPGTRLLVL.

The chain joins TRBV7-2 to TRBJ2-7; 8 nucleotides line up with TRBD2. Germline CDR1 SGHTA, CDR2 FQGNSA. V dropped 5 bases and J dropped 9; count of bases not matched to a gene: 18. This CDR3 has 16 amino acids. DNA of the CDR3: TGTGCCAGCAGCCCTACCGGGACTAGAGGTTCAGGAGTGCAGTACTTC. Its translation: CASSPTGTRGSGVQYF.

The chain joins TRBV7-2 to TRBJ2-1, with unresolved D. The CDR3 is 14 residues long. The V gene's germline CDR1 is SGHTA and CDR2 FQGNSA. Between the trimmed V and J ends, which lost 7 bases and 9 bases, there was a span of 19 bases. The CDR3: CASTQDRRRPEQFF. CDR3 DNA sequence: TGTGCCAGCACCCAGGACCGCCGGCGTCCTGAGCAGTTCTTC.

The chain carries TRBV19 and TRBJ1-2; no clear D gene. The V and J ends lost 6 bases and 5 bases respectively, with 10 bases between them. This CDR3 has 12 residues. CDR1 and CDR2 from the germline V gene are LNHDA and SQIVND (reference sequence). CDR3 DNA: TGTGCCAGTAGCATGGACGTTTATGGCTACACCTTC. It specifies CASSMDVYGYTF. The variable domain in full, completed from reference TRBV19 and TRBJ1-2, reads DGGITQSPKYLFRKEGQNVTLSCEQNLNHDAMYWYRQDPGQGLRLIYYSQIVNDFQKGDIAEGYSVSREKKESFPLTVTSAQKNPTAFYLCASSMDVYGYTFGSGTRLTVV.